The subject of this entry is one TCR beta chain. The source of the sample is a study of monozygotic twins with inflammatory bowel disease. CDR3 size: 11 residues. Per the germline V gene, CDR1 is MGHDK and CDR2 is SYGVNS. One entry per CDR3 protein, without DNA, is what TCRdb gives after re-calling the 5' RACE reads. The repertoire table contains some 170,000 distinct CDR3 sequences. This receptor was identified in a human donor with ulcerative colitis or Crohn's disease, or a healthy co-twin of an affected twin (not recorded which). This chain uses TRBV25-1 with TRBJ2-5; TCRdb indicates TRBD2, and absent DNA this call remains unverified. What was sequenced was blood. The CDR3 spells CASTSTKTQYF. Full variable domain (missing parts from reference TRBV25-1 and TRBJ2-5): EADIYQTPRYLVIGTGKKITLECSQTMGHDKMYWYQQDPGMELHLIHYSYGVNSTEKGDLSSESTVSRIRTEHFPLTLESARPSHTSQYLCASTSTKTQYFGPGTRLLVL.